The entry below describes one T cell receptor beta chain. Its cognate antigen is unknown. The data belong to a study of identifying expanded T cells in peripheral blood. No infections or other immune events were documented during collection. CDR1 SGHRS and CDR2 YFSETQ come from the germline V gene. CDR3 length equals 14 residues. Trimming cost V 4 bases and J 1 base; bases outside gene matches: 4. Study-level points and caveats: Over approximately two and four weeks, about 17 and 20 clones changed, versus roughly 1.2 between replicates. Clone count variance between roughly 2-week samples rose with total template count.

The assay was immunoSEQ multiplex PCR, and TCRdb's table has in-frame clones only and misses some. Here the sample spans about 84,000 clones, around 88% being singletons. The sequencing sample was made of blood. The V gene is TRBV5-1, the J gene TRBJ1-1; 7 bases are shared with TRBD1. The origin of this receptor is a person aged 18-70 years in good health. In nucleotides, the CDR3 is TGCGCCAGCAGCCAACAGGGGAGGAACACTGAAGCTTTCTTT. Protein product: CASSQQGRNTEAFF.